This record covers a single T cell receptor beta chain. Antigen unknown. These data are taken from a study of T cell repertoires in cytomegalovirus infection. Study-wide background: Evidence of both CMV infection and a matching HLA type came from public TCR beta signatures. Study-level results: Adding up the frequency of public TCR beta families identified people who carried CMV plus the relevant HLA. CMV-specific TCR beta clonotypes restricted by HLA-C were the ones dominating the ex vivo response.

One entry per CDR3 protein results from TCRdb running MiXCR on the reads. The sample lists around 170,000 distinct CDR3 sequences; approximately 17% were seen once. Per the germline V gene, CDR1 is MNHEY and CDR2 is SVGEGT. The CDR3 contains 14 residues. V lost 4 bases and J lost 6, with 13 bases in between. Sample: CD8+ T cells from PBMCs. This chain uses TRBV6-2 or TRBV6-3 with TRBJ1-5; D is uncertain. The source is a human donor in good health (CMV status not recorded). Some clones in this sample may be carry-over from other donors' samples. Here the CDR3 reads CASSLQFDGQPQHF. In nucleotides, the CDR3 is TGTGCCAGCAGTTTACAATTCGACGGTCAGCCCCAGCATTTT.